The 4 T cell receptor beta chains presented below share a single source sample, sequenced in a study of OX40 agonist ivuxolimab in advanced cancers. Method: immunoSEQ multiplex PCR; TCRdb's copy keeps in-frame clones and lacks some. The table has under 85,000 clones, just over 85% seen once. This sample comprised CD4+ or CD8+ T cells sorted from blood, obtained in a trial of the OX40 agonist ivuxolimab. The receptors originated from an adult with an advanced solid tumor such as melanoma, head and neck, liver or kidney cancer.

The V call is TRBV5-5, the J call TRBJ2-3, with 9 positions matching TRBD2. The CDR3 totals 16 residues. V was clipped by 2 bases and J by 5 bases; unmatched bases: 9. CDR1 is SGHKS, CDR2 YYEKEE, per germline (reference sequence). CDR3 DNA sequence: TGTGCCAGCAGCTTTCTGGCGGGAGGGCCTGGAGATACGCAGTATTTT. It translates to CASSFLAGGPGDTQYF.

The chain recombines TRBV6-6 with TRBJ2-1; perhaps D is TRBD1 or TRBD2 (6 bases each). This CDR3 has 15 amino acids. Trimming removed 5 bases from V and 6 bases from J, with 17 bases in between. Per germline, CDR1 MNHNY and CDR2 SVGAGI (reference sequence). The CDR3 coding sequence is TGTGCCAGCAGTAGGGACTTCAAGGGGGGCAATGAGCAGTTCTTC. Amino acid sequence: CASSRDFKGGNEQFF.

As for this clone: Other DNA sequences of this sample code for an identical CDR3. The chain recombines TRBV27 with TRBJ1-4; D ambiguous. The germline V gene encodes CDR1 MNHEY and CDR2 SMNVEV (reference sequence). CDR3 length: 12 amino acids. Trimming took 6 bases from V and 8 from J, leaving 10 bases between them. Here the CDR3 reads CASSHGGEKLFF. Here the CDR3 DNA reads TGTGCCAGCAGCCATGGAGGGGAAAAACTGTTTTTT.

The chain carries TRBV11-3 and TRBJ2-7, with 11 bases aligning to TRBD2. Germline loops: CDR1 SGHNT, CDR2 YENEEA. The V and J ends lost 5 bases and 7 bases, in that order; junction bases with no gene match: 16. The CDR3 length is 17 residues. CDR3 coding DNA: TGTGCCAGCAGCCCCTCTTCCGGACTAGCGGGCGGAAAGGAGCAGTACTTC. As protein: CASSPSSGLAGGKEQYF.